In this sample, the clone carrying this T cell receptor beta chain turned up many times. Its antigen is unknown. Unique molecular identifiers were incorporated when the TCRbeta library was constructed. TCRdb called the PCR reads again in MiXCR, with one record for every CDR3 protein. The top ten hold 88% of the sample, which has around 8,600 distinct CDR3 sequences, roughly 15% seen once. The V and J ends lost 0 bases and 0 bases, in that order; junction bases with no gene match: 10. This CDR3 is built from 18 residues. The germline V gene has CDR1 MNHNY and CDR2 SVGAGI (reference sequence). These data are taken from a study of T-cell reconstitution after alpha-beta-depleted transplantation in children. Study-level findings and limits: The study reportedly traced alpha-beta T cells about two months after transplant to several hundred expanded graft clones. For some patients, TCRbeta diversity was high at day 60 because of recipient T cells and thymic progenitors that survived. T-cell counts and diversity were attributed mostly to newly produced T cells one year after transplant.

The sequence was collected from a girl less than two years old who had a stem cell transplant for combined immunodeficiency, so the T cells may come from the graft donor. The material sequenced was PBMCs, mostly from graft donor cells, taken 60 days after TCRalphabeta/CD19-depleted stem cell transplant. The rearrangement links TRBV6-6 to TRBJ1-1; 7 bases match TRBD1. CDR3 bases: TGTGCCAGCAGTTACTCCCTGATGGGGGGACAGTTGAACACTGAAGCTTTCTTT. It yields the protein CASSYSLMGGQLNTEAFF.